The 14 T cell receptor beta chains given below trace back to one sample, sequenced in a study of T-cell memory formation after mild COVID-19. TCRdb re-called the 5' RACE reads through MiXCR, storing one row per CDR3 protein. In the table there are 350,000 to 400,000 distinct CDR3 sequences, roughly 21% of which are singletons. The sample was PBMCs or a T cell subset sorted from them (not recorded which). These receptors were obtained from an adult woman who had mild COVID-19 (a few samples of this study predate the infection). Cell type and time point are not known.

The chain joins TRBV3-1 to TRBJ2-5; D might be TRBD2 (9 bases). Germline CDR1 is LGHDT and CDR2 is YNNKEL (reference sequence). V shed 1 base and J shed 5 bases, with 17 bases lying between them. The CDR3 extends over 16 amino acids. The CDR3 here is CASSQASGDRWETQYF. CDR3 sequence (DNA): TGTGCCAGCAGCCAAGCTAGCGGGGACAGGTGGGAGACCCAGTACTTC.

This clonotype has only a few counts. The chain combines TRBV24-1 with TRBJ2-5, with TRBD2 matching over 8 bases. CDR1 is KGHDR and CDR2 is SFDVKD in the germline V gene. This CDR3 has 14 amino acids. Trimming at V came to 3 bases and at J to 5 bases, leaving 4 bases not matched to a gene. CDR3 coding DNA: TGTGCCACCAGTGATCCAGCGGGAGTCGAGACCCAGTACTTC. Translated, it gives CATSDPAGVETQYF.

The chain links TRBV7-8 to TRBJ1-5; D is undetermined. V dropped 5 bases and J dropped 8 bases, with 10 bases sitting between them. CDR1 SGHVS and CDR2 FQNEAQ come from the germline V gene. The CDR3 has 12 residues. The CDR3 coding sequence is TGTGCCAGCAGCGTGGGTTTTGAGCCCCAGCATTTT. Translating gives CASSVGFEPQHF.

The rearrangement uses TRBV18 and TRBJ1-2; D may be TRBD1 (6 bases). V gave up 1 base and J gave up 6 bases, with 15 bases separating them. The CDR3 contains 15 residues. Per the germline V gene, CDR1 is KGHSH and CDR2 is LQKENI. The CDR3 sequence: CASSPQTQGHNGYTF. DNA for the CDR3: TGTGCCAGCTCACCACAAACGCAGGGGCATAATGGCTACACCTTC.

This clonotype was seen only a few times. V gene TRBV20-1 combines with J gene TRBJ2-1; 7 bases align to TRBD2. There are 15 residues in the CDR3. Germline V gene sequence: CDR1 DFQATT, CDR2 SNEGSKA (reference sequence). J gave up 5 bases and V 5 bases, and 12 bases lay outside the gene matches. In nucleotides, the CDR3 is TGCAGTGCTCCGGTAACCGGGACTATGAACAATGAGCAGTTCTTC. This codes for CSAPVTGTMNNEQFF.

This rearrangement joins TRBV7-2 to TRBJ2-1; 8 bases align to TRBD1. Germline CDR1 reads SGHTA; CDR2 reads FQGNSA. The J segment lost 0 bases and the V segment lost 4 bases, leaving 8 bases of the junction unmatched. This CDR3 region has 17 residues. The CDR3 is CASSSRKGQGSYNEQFF. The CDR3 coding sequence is TGTGCCAGCAGCTCCCGGAAAGGACAGGGCTCCTACAATGAGCAGTTCTTC.

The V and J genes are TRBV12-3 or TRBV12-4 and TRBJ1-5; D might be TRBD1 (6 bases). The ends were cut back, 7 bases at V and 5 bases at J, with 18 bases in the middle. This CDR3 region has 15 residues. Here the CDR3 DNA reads TGTGCCAGCACTCGGGGGGCAGGGGCAGATCAGCCCCAGCATTTT. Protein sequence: CASTRGAGADQPQHF.

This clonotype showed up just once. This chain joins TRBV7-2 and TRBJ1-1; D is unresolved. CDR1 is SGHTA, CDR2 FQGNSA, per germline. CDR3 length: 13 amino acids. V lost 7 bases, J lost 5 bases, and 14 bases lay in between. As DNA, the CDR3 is TGTGCCAGCACCCTGGATGGTAGGACTGAAGCTTTCTTT. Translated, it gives CASTLDGRTEAFF.

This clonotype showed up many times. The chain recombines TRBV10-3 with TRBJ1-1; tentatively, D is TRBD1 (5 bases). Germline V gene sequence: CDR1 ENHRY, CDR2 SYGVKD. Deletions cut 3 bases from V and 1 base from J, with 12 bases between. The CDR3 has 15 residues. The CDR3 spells CAISEKGQENTEAFF. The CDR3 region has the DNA TGTGCCATCAGTGAAAAGGGGCAGGAGAACACTGAAGCTTTCTTT.

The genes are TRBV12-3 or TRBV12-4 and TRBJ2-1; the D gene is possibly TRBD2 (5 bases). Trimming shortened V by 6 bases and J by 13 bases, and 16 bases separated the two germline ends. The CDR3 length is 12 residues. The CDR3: CASRRATGLQFF. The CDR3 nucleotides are TGTGCCAGCAGAAGAGCTACCGGACTCCAGTTCTTC.

The CDR3 DNA follows: TGTGCCAGCAGCGAAAGGGAACAGGGCGAGCAGTACTTC. It encodes CASSEREQGEQYF. The gene calls are TRBV7-9 and TRBJ2-7; maybe TRBD1 (6 bases). The CDR3 has 13 amino acids. The germline V gene has CDR1 SEHNR and CDR2 FQNEAQ (reference sequence). Trimming left V 5 bases short and J 6 bases short, with 14 bases between.

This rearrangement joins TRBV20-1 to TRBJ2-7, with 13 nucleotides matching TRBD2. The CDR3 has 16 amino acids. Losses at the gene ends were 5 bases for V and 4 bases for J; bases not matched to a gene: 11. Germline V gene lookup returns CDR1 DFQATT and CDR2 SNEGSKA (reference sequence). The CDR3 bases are TGCAGTGCTCACCTTCATGGACTAGCGGGGGAATACGAGCAGTACTTC. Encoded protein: CSAHLHGLAGEYEQYF.

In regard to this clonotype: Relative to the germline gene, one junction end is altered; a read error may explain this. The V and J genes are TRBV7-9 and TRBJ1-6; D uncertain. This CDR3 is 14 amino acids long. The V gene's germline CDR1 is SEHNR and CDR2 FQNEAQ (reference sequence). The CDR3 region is CARSLDVSRSPLHF. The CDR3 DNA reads TGTGCCAGAAGCTTAGACGTATCCCGTTCACCCCTCCACTTT.

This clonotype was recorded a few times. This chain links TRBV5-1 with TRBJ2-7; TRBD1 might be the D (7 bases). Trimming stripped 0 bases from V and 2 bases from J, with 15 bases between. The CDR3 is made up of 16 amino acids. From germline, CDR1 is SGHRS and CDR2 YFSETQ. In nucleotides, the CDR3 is TGCGCCAGCAGCTTGGCCTACGACAGGGAGGCCTACGAGCAGTACTTC. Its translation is CASSLAYDREAYEQYF.